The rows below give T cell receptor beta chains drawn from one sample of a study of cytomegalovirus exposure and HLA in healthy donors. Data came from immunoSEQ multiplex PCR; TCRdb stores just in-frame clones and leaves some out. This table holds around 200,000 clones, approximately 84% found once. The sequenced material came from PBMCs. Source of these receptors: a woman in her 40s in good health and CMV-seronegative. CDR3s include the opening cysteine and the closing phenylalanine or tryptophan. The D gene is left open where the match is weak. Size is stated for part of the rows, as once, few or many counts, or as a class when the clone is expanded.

cdr3_aa: CASTLVGGITRQYEAFF; cdr3_nt: TGTGCCAGCACCCTGGTAGGGGGCATTACCCGACAATATGAAGCTTTCTTT; d_call: TRBD1; j_call: TRBJ1-1; v_call: TRBV11-2; clone_size: few
cdr3_aa: CASSFQGEGYTF; cdr3_nt: TGCGCCAGCAGCTTTCAGGGCGAAGGCTACACCTTC; d_call: NA; j_call: TRBJ1-2; v_call: TRBV5-1; clone_size: NA
cdr3_aa: CASSPLPRTEAFF; cdr3_nt: TGTGCCAGCAGCCCTCTTCCGCGCACTGAAGCTTTCTTT; d_call: NA; j_call: TRBJ1-1; v_call: TRBV7-3; clone_size: NA
cdr3_aa: CASSQFGLRDWSNEQFF; cdr3_nt: TGTGCCAGCAGCCAATTCGGGCTCCGGGACTGGTCCAATGAGCAGTTCTTC; d_call: NA; j_call: TRBJ2-1; v_call: TRBV16; clone_size: NA
cdr3_aa: CASSLGQGMNYEQYF; cdr3_nt: TGTGCCAGCAGCTTGGGACAGGGGATGAACTACGAGCAGTACTTC; d_call: TRBD1; j_call: TRBJ2-7; v_call: TRBV11-1; clone_size: once
cdr3_aa: CASGLRGLLNEKLFF; cdr3_nt: TGTGCTAGTGGTTTGCGGGGACTGTTAAATGAAAAACTGTTTTTT; d_call: NA; j_call: TRBJ1-4; v_call: TRBV12-5; clone_size: NA
cdr3_aa: CASSHDRSGANVLTF; cdr3_nt: TGTGCCAGCAGCCACGACAGGTCTGGGGCCAACGTCCTGACTTTC; d_call: NA; j_call: TRBJ2-6; v_call: TRBV7-9; clone_size: NA
cdr3_aa: CASSLGFGEQYF; cdr3_nt: TGTGCCAGCAGCTTAGGTTTCGGGGAGCAGTACTTC; d_call: NA; j_call: TRBJ2-7; v_call: TRBV7-9; clone_size: NA
cdr3_aa: CASSLAVQALLSHDTQYF; cdr3_nt: TGTGCCAGCAGCTTAGCAGTACAGGCTCTACTCAGTCATGATACGCAGTATTTT; d_call: NA; j_call: TRBJ2-3; v_call: TRBV7-9; clone_size: NA
cdr3_aa: CASSPRGATQVDTQYF; cdr3_nt: TGTGCCAGCAGCCCTCGGGGTGCCACCCAGGTGGATACGCAGTATTTT; d_call: NA; j_call: TRBJ2-3; v_call: TRBV7-9; clone_size: NA
cdr3_aa: CAWSFRGQVANQPQHF; cdr3_nt: TGTGCCTGGAGTTTTAGGGGACAGGTAGCGAATCAGCCCCAGCATTTT; d_call: TRBD1; j_call: TRBJ1-5; v_call: TRBV30; clone_size: NA
cdr3_aa: CASSPLGGQTQYF; cdr3_nt: TGTGCCAGCAGCCCGCTGGGGGGACAGACCCAGTACTTC; d_call: NA; j_call: TRBJ2-5; v_call: TRBV7-3; clone_size: NA
cdr3_aa: CASSYNPGQAYNEQFF; cdr3_nt: TGTGCCAGCAGCTATAATCCGGGACAGGCATACAATGAGCAGTTCTTC; d_call: TRBD1; j_call: TRBJ2-1; v_call: TRBV7-2; clone_size: NA
cdr3_aa: CASSSSRSGELFF; cdr3_nt: TGTGCCAGCAGCTCCTCCCGGAGCGGGGAGCTGTTTTTT; d_call: NA; j_call: TRBJ2-2; v_call: TRBV7-6; clone_size: NA
cdr3_aa: CASSPQGVYSNQPQHF; cdr3_nt: TGTGCCAGTAGTCCACAAGGAGTTTATAGCAATCAGCCCCAGCATTTT; d_call: NA; j_call: TRBJ1-5; v_call: TRBV19; clone_size: NA
cdr3_aa: CASHQGGGTEAFF; cdr3_nt: TGTGCCAGCCATCAGGGAGGAGGGACTGAAGCTTTCTTT; d_call: NA; j_call: TRBJ1-1; v_call: TRBV6-1; clone_size: few
cdr3_aa: CASNLGKNTEAFF; cdr3_nt: TGCGCCAGCAATCTCGGTAAGAACACTGAAGCTTTCTTT; d_call: NA; j_call: TRBJ1-1; v_call: TRBV5-1; clone_size: NA
cdr3_aa: CASSVGQTTYGYTF; cdr3_nt: TGTGCCAGCAGCGTTGGACAGACGACTTATGGCTACACCTTC; d_call: NA; j_call: TRBJ1-2; v_call: TRBV9; clone_size: NA
cdr3_aa: CATGDRDNSPLHF; cdr3_nt: TGTGCCACCGGGGACAGGGATAATTCACCCCTCCACTTT; d_call: TRBD1; j_call: TRBJ1-6; v_call: TRBV19; clone_size: NA
cdr3_aa: CASSPPPGTGSYNEQFF; cdr3_nt: TGTGCCAGCAGCCCCCCCCCGGGGACAGGGTCCTACAATGAGCAGTTCTTC; d_call: TRBD1; j_call: TRBJ2-1; v_call: TRBV7-9; clone_size: NA
cdr3_aa: CASRGLAGGRPSTDTQYF; cdr3_nt: TGTGCCAGCAGGGGACTAGCGGGGGGCCGTCCTAGCACAGATACGCAGTATTTT; d_call: TRBD2; j_call: TRBJ2-3; v_call: TRBV2; clone_size: once
cdr3_aa: CATSRVRDRDLHIQYF; cdr3_nt: TGTGCCACCAGCAGAGTCCGGGACAGGGATTTGCACATTCAGTACTTC; d_call: TRBD1; j_call: TRBJ2-4; v_call: TRBV15; clone_size: NA
cdr3_aa: CASSGTGGTANEKLFF; cdr3_nt: TGTGCCAGCAGCGGGACAGGAGGAACTGCTAATGAAAAACTGTTTTTT; d_call: TRBD1; j_call: TRBJ1-4; v_call: TRBV5-4; clone_size: NA
cdr3_aa: CASRPRGYDSPLHF; cdr3_nt: TGTGCCAGCAGACCTAGGGGGTACGATTCACCCCTCCACTTT; d_call: NA; j_call: TRBJ1-6; v_call: TRBV2; clone_size: NA
cdr3_aa: CASSGPSEGGAYEQFF; cdr3_nt: TGTGCCAGCAGTGGCCCTAGCGAAGGGGGGGCCTATGAGCAGTTCTTC; d_call: NA; j_call: TRBJ2-1; v_call: TRBV6-1; clone_size: NA
cdr3_aa: CASSLGTGRGNTIYF; cdr3_nt: TGTGCCAGCTCCCTCGGGACAGGGAGAGGAAACACCATATATTTT; d_call: TRBD1; j_call: TRBJ1-3; v_call: TRBV25-1; clone_size: NA
cdr3_aa: CATSRPYEQYF; cdr3_nt: TGTGCCACCAGCAGGCCGTACGAGCAGTACTTC; d_call: NA; j_call: TRBJ2-7; v_call: TRBV15; clone_size: NA
cdr3_aa: CASSPGQGTYEQYF; cdr3_nt: TGTGCCAGCAGCCCTGGACAGGGGACCTACGAGCAGTACTTC; d_call: TRBD1; j_call: TRBJ2-7; v_call: TRBV7-9; clone_size: NA
cdr3_aa: CASSTTSVNEQFF; cdr3_nt: TGTGCCAGCTCAACGACTAGCGTGAATGAGCAGTTCTTC; d_call: TRBD2; j_call: TRBJ2-1; v_call: TRBV18; clone_size: NA
cdr3_aa: CASSVAGTAYEQYF; cdr3_nt: TGTGCCAGCAGCGTAGCTGGGACAGCCTACGAGCAGTACTTC; d_call: TRBD1; j_call: TRBJ2-7; v_call: TRBV9; clone_size: NA
cdr3_aa: CASRKLADRTDTQYF; cdr3_nt: TGTGCCAGCAGGAAACTAGCGGATCGCACAGATACGCAGTATTTT; d_call: TRBD2; j_call: TRBJ2-3; v_call: TRBV27; clone_size: NA
cdr3_aa: CASSARGGGPYEQYF; cdr3_nt: TGTGCCAGCAGTGCAAGGGGCGGGGGGCCTTACGAGCAGTACTTC; d_call: TRBD2; j_call: TRBJ2-7; v_call: TRBV6-1; clone_size: NA
cdr3_aa: CAWSVGVGNTEAFF; cdr3_nt: TGTGCCTGGAGTGTAGGGGTCGGGAACACTGAAGCTTTCTTT; d_call: NA; j_call: TRBJ1-1; v_call: TRBV30; clone_size: NA
cdr3_aa: CASSLAAGAQGTQYF; cdr3_nt: TGTGCCAGCAGCTTGGCCGCGGGGGCCCAGGGGACCCAGTACTTC; d_call: NA; j_call: TRBJ2-5; v_call: TRBV5-5; clone_size: NA
cdr3_aa: CASSLGQVFMNTEAFF; cdr3_nt: TGCGCCAGCAGCTTGGGACAGGTCTTCATGAACACTGAAGCTTTCTTT; d_call: NA; j_call: TRBJ1-1; v_call: TRBV5-1; clone_size: NA
cdr3_aa: CASSLDSFRTEAFF; cdr3_nt: TGTGCCAGCAGCTTGGATTCGTTTCGCACTGAAGCTTTCTTT; d_call: NA; j_call: TRBJ1-1; v_call: TRBV5-5; clone_size: NA
cdr3_aa: CAWSAFGTGNGQPQHF; cdr3_nt: TGTGCCTGGAGTGCGTTTGGGACAGGGAACGGCCAGCCCCAGCATTTT; d_call: TRBD1; j_call: TRBJ1-5; v_call: TRBV30; clone_size: NA